Sequencing of this T cell receptor beta chain was carried out in a study of T cells in Graves' hyperthyroidism and ophthalmopathy. In its sample, this clonotype was seen a few times. The antigen is not known. Researchers amplified the TCR beta CDR3 regions from RNA transcripts. First-round RT-PCR of the TCR CDR3 relied on the HTBI primer set. TCRdb re-called the multiplex PCR reads through MiXCR, storing one row per CDR3 protein. In the table there are about 480,000 distinct CDR3 sequences, approximately 14% of which are singletons. Graves' hyperthyroidism is called stable when ophthalmopathy does not progress within 18 months. Researchers barred patients who had uncontrolled infection, other autoimmune disease, pregnancy or lactation. Germline assignment: CDR1 SGDLS and CDR2 YYNGEE. V was trimmed by 1 base and J by 3 bases, leaving 11 bases between them. The CDR3 is made up of 14 amino acids. Study-wide points: In the analysis, a 13 V-J model separated ophthalmopathy from stable hyperthyroidism.

The clonotype was recovered from a woman in her late teens or twenties with Graves' hyperthyroidism. The source material was blood. This chain uses TRBV9 with TRBJ2-7; D is undetermined. The CDR3 nucleotides are TGTGCCAGCAGCGTACGGAAGAGCGACTACGAGCAGTACTTC. This gives the protein CASSVRKSDYEQYF.